Below, 16 T cell receptor beta chains from the same sample are listed, as sequenced in a study of blood T cells in healthy people across ages. PCR was performed a second time for 7 to 11 cycles using a sample-barcoded 5' primer and a J-beta primer mix. One entry per CDR3 protein, called by TCRdb with MiXCR from the 5' RACE reads. The profile shows hundreds of thousands of distinct CDR3 sequences, 55% to 75% of them singletons. Sequencing was done on a sample of blood. Receptors originate from a man aged 25 to 45 in good health.

The V and J genes are TRBV4-1 and TRBJ2-7; D not resolved. The CDR3 loop spans 15 amino acids. V lost 1 base and J lost 0, with 10 bases in between. From germline, CDR1 is MGHRA and CDR2 YSYEKL. CDR3 amino acids: CASSQASESSYEQYF. Here the CDR3 DNA reads TGCGCCAGCAGCCAAGCGTCGGAAAGCTCCTACGAGCAGTACTTC.

J is TRBJ2-3 and V is TRBV6-2 or TRBV6-3; D ambiguous. Germline V CDR1 and CDR2: MNHEY, SVGEGT. Trimming took 2 bases from V and 4 from J, leaving 7 bases between them. The CDR3 consists of 13 residues. CDR3 nucleotide sequence: TGTGCCAGCAGTTACGGTTACCCAGATACGCAGTATTTT. Its translation is CASSYGYPDTQYF.

This clonotype was detected a few times. The genes are TRBV7-2 and TRBJ2-4; possible D gene TRBD1, 6 bases. The J call is doubtful: the DNA matches TRBJ2-7 better. Germline CDR1 reads SGHTA; CDR2 reads FQGNSA. This CDR3 is 17 amino acids long. CDR3 sequence: CASSSQPGVMSAGEQYF. The CDR3 coding sequence is TGTGCCAGCAGCTCACAACCAGGGGTCATGAGCGCCGGCGAGCAGTACTTC.

A few counts support this clonotype. This chain joins TRBV20-1 and TRBJ2-3, with 8 bases lining up with TRBD2. J lost 4 bases, V lost 6 bases, and 6 bases had no gene match. CDR3 length: 13 amino acids. Germline V lookup: CDR1 DFQATT, CDR2 SNEGSKA (reference sequence). CDR3 loop: CSAHPGLADTQYF. The CDR3 bases are TGCAGTGCCCATCCGGGACTAGCAGATACGCAGTATTTT.

V is TRBV2 and J is TRBJ2-7, with D unresolved. The CDR3 spans 14 residues. With 4 bases removed from V and 7 bases from J, the gap between germline ends came to 17 bases. Germline CDR1 and CDR2: SNHLY and FYNNEI. CDR3 in amino acids: CASSGQRTYNEQYF. The CDR3 region has the DNA TGTGCCAGCAGTGGTCAGCGAACCTACAATGAGCAGTACTTC.

The chain joins TRBV27 to TRBJ2-1; 7 bases align to TRBD2. This CDR3 comprises 15 residues. With 6 bases clipped from V and 8 bases from J, the junction kept 13 bases outside the gene matches. Germline assignment: CDR1 MNHEY and CDR2 SMNVEV (reference sequence). This CDR3 reads CASSGEGWGWDEQFF. The CDR3 DNA follows: TGTGCCAGCAGCGGGGAGGGATGGGGTTGGGATGAGCAGTTCTTC.

V and J are TRBV5-1 and TRBJ2-5; 8 bases agree with TRBD2. The junction had 11 bases not matched to a gene; V was cut back by 0 bases and J by 4 bases. The CDR3 consists of 17 residues. CDR1 is SGHRS and CDR2 is YFSETQ in the germline V gene. The CDR3 sequence: CASSLGRSGERGETQYF. The CDR3 DNA reads TGCGCCAGCAGCTTGGGTCGTAGCGGGGAGCGAGGAGAGACCCAGTACTTC.

This clonotype was seen once. CDR3: CAINSGHSNQPQHF. The CDR3 bases are TGTGCCATCAATTCGGGTCATAGCAATCAGCCCCAGCATTTT. The gene calls are TRBV10-3 and TRBJ1-5, with D hard to call. V was trimmed by 7 bases and J by 0 bases, leaving 10 bases between them. Looked up from germline, CDR1 is ENHRY and CDR2 is SYGVKD. This CDR3 has 14 residues.

As concerns this clonotype: The junction and the germline gene differ at one end; a read error may be behind it. The chain uses TRBV7-9 and TRBJ2-1; D remains unclear. The CDR3 is made up of 16 amino acids. Germline V gene data show CDR1 as SEHNR and CDR2 as FQNEAQ (reference sequence). The CDR3 sequence: CASSPSGFKTHNEQFF. For the CDR3, the DNA is TGCGCCAGCAGCCCCTCGGGCTTTAAGACACACAATGAGCAGTTCTTC.

The V call is TRBV19, the J call TRBJ2-6, with 10 bases matching TRBD2. The trim removed 3 bases at V and 1 base at J, leaving 12 bases unmatched. CDR1 and CDR2 from the germline V gene are LNHDA and SQIVND (reference sequence). The length of the CDR3 is 20 residues. The CDR3 region is CASSIRPSGSLRSGANVLTF. CDR3 sequence (DNA): TGTGCCAGTAGTATCCGGCCTAGCGGGAGTCTACGTTCTGGGGCCAACGTCCTGACTTTC.

The V gene is TRBV9, the J gene TRBJ2-7; perhaps TRBD2 as D (6 bases). The V gene's germline CDR1 is SGDLS and CDR2 YYNGEE. This CDR3 is 14 amino acids long. The V end lost 0 bases, the J end lost 2 bases, and 9 bases lay between the germline ends. CDR3 DNA sequence: TGTGCCAGCAGCGTAGGGGGGGAACCCTACGAGCAGTACTTC. Amino acid sequence: CASSVGGEPYEQYF.

J is TRBJ2-1 and V is TRBV30, with 9 bases that match TRBD2. V lost 3 bases, J lost 1 base, and 1 base stayed unmatched. This CDR3 comprises 14 residues. Germline CDR1 reads GTSNPN; CDR2 reads SVGIG (reference sequence). The CDR3 DNA reads as TGTGCCTGGAGGGCGGGGGGGTCCTACAATGAGCAGTTCTTC. Its translation is CAWRAGGSYNEQFF.

The chain is built from TRBV29-1 and TRBJ2-7; 9 bases agree with TRBD1. Germline V gene sequence: CDR1 SQVTM, CDR2 ANQGSEA. Trimming cost V 4 bases and J 4 bases; bases outside gene matches: 8. CDR3 size: 14 residues. The CDR3 is CSVGIGQGSYEQYF. The DNA of the CDR3 is TGCAGCGTTGGTATTGGACAGGGGAGTTACGAGCAGTACTTC.

The chain carries TRBV2 and TRBJ2-7; no clear D. Trimming pared 3 bases from V and 3 bases from J, leaving 15 bases between. Germline V lookup: CDR1 SNHLY, CDR2 FYNNEI. The CDR3 spans 15 residues. CDR3 sequence (DNA): TGTGCCAGCAGTGAGTCCCTGGCACCACTCTACGAGCAGTACTTC. Amino acids: CASSESLAPLYEQYF.

CDR3 loop: CASSAGLAGSSYEQYF. DNA for the CDR3: TGTGCCAGCAGCGCCGGACTAGCGGGCAGCTCCTACGAGCAGTACTTC. The chain links TRBV13 to TRBJ2-7; TRBD2 matches 11 bases. The CDR3 covers 16 residues. Trimming removed 5 bases from V and 0 bases from J; junction bases left unmatched: 6. The germline CDR1 and CDR2 sequences are PRHDT and FYEKMQ (reference sequence).

V is TRBV7-9 and J is TRBJ2-4, with no clear D. Germline V CDR1 and CDR2: SEHNR, FQNEAQ (reference sequence). V gave up 4 bases and J gave up 1 base, with 17 bases separating them. The CDR3 totals 17 residues. The CDR3 sequence is CASSSDGYYRAKNIQYF. CDR3 nucleotide sequence: TGTGCCAGCAGCTCCGACGGATACTATCGCGCCAAAAACATTCAGTACTTC.